This TCR beta chain was documented in a study of human T cells and chemical hapten exposure. Individual cDNA molecules received unique molecular identifiers in the library. One entry per CDR3 protein, called by TCRdb with MiXCR from the RACE reads. The data show some 330,000 distinct CDR3 sequences, about 5% seen once. The junction had 5 bases not matched to a gene; V was cut back by 7 bases and J by 1 base. This CDR3 has 15 residues. As to time point: pre-sensitization, week 0. Treatment indicated: therapeutic diphenylcyclopropenone sensitization with weekly scalp DPC. Ahead of applying each patch test, blood was sampled. The authors extracted total RNA from unfractionated whole blood. This clonotype was detected ten times or more.

The chain uses TRBV12-3 or TRBV12-4 and TRBJ2-3; 10 bases are a match to TRBD1. The sample here was whole blood, taken in connection with sensitization to the hapten diphenylcyclopropenone (DPC). This receptor was obtained from a woman aged 18-29 years with alopecia areata. Some clones in this sample may be carry-over from other donors' samples. The CDR3 sequence is CASNPGTGGTDTQYF. The DNA for the CDR3 is TGTGCCAGCAACCCCGGGACAGGGGGCACAGATACGCAGTATTTT.